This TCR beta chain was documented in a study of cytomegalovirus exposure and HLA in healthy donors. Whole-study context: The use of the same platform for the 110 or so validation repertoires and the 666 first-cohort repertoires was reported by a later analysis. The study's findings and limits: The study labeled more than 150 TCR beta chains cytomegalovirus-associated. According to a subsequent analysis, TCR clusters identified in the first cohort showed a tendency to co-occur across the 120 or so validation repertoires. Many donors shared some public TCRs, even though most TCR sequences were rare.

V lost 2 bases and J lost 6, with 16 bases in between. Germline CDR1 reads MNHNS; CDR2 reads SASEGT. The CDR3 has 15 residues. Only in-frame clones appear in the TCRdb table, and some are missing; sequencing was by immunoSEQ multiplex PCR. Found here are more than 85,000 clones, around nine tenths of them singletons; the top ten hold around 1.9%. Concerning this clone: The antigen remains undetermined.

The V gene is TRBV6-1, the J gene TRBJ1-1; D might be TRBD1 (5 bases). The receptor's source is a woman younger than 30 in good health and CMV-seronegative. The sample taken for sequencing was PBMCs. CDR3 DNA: TGTGCCAGCAGTGAATACGTGGGCGGGGGAGCTGAAGCTTTCTTT. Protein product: CASSEYVGGGAEAFF.